Ten or more counts support the clone carrying this T cell receptor (beta chain). The sample originates from a study of regulatory T cells in long-lasting Graves disease. Researchers made TCR beta libraries by using iRepertoire HTBI primers and running Arm-PCR on CDR3 regions. TCRdb called the multiplex PCR reads again in MiXCR, with one record for every CDR3 protein. The sample yields around 400,000 distinct CDR3 sequences, 20% to 25% seen once. The time point denotes: persistent/refractory GD, antithyroid drugs over 5 years with positive TRAb. The TCR library was made from RNA extracted from PBMCs. V was shortened by 1 base and J by 2 bases, with 8 bases between the two germline ends. The CDR3 spans 14 residues. Germline assignment: CDR1 LNHDA and CDR2 SQIVND (reference sequence).

This clonotype originated in a female donor with Graves disease. This sequence joins TRBV19 and TRBJ2-5; D is unclear. Sequencing was performed on peripheral blood mononuclear cells (PBMCs), taken when the disease was refractory, from a patient treated with antithyroid drugs. The CDR3 is CASSIGGNQETQYF. In nucleotides, the CDR3 is TGTGCCAGTAGTATAGGCGGAAATCAAGAGACCCAGTACTTC.